The following is a T cell receptor beta chain sequence with its context. This clone was detected a few times. The target of this receptor is not known. Base-call qualities are not available, and no considerably larger clone is one nucleotide away. The junction shows trimming of 3 bases on V and 1 base on J, plus 9 bases between the germline ends. From the cysteine through the phenylalanine, the CDR3 covers 15 amino acids. Only the CDR3 DNA is retained, 45 bases long and in frame from the first base. CDR1 and CDR2 were assigned from the germline V gene as MDHEN and SYDVKM. The sample is drawn from a study of sequential checkpoint blockade in melanoma (dated by TCRdb to between 2019 and 2020). Regarding the study in general: Using 1:1 randomization, the trial assigned patients either to first-line nivolumab followed by ipilimumab (arm A) or to ipilimumab followed by nivolumab (arm B). Maintenance nivolumab came after both trial sequences. DNA from some 100 melanoma tumor samples collected before treatment underwent TCRbeta immunosequencing. For approximately 22 patients, matched tumor biopsies were taken both before treatment and at week 13, after single-agent nivolumab (arm A) or ipilimumab (arm B). Roughly 82% of the matched tumor biopsy pairs taken before and after treatment were from the same lesion.

In light of the paper, this sample's treatment or condition label describes: randomized to nivolumab then ipilimumab (arm A) or the reverse (arm B). Prior DNA-damaging chemotherapy had not been received by any trial patient. Samples came from patients with melanoma in CheckMate 064, a randomized, open-label phase II trial of sequential checkpoint blockade. Genomic DNA from formalin-fixed paraffin-embedded (FFPE) tissue samples was used for tumor TCR sequencing. The immunoSEQ Assay was used to immunosequence TCRbeta CDR3 regions from genomic DNA. Before high-throughput sequencing, the genomic DNA was amplified using bias-controlled multiplex PCR. The authors processed their data as follows. To quantify the absolute abundance of each unique TCRbeta CDR3 region, the sequences were collapsed and filtered. Clonality, defined as 1 minus Pielou's evenness, was calculated using only productive rearrangements. Tumor T-cell fraction was calculated by normalizing TCRbeta template counts to usable DNA, which was estimated from several housekeeping genes. A previously published method was used to identify clones whose frequencies were significantly greater in on-treatment samples than in baseline samples. TCRdb carries this immuneACCESS record with in-frame sequences only. Its versions omit some clonotypes, under half of them owing to an unresolved V gene in the studies checked, with the rest unexplained. V, J and clone size derive from that table, while D and trimming were established from the DNA sequence. The sample profile shows some 1,200 clones; approximately 19% of them were found once. Jointly, the top ten make up 7% to 10% of the sample.

The full study reports these points: Achieving clinical benefit was about 30 times more likely for patients whose tumor T-cell fraction and clonality increased by week 13. Validation of the response-prediction model combining TCR metrics and mutation burden is needed in larger, independent patient cohorts. Tumor T-cell fraction and clonality were correlated with PD-L1 staining and CD8+ T-cell counts, but not with mutational load. Within-arm analyses of tumor T-cell fraction were limited by small sample sizes and reduced statistical power. Among patients in the nivolumab-first arm (arm A), tumor TIL clonality before treatment was associated with response (P = .04).

The clonotype originates from a human donor with melanoma. Recombination joined TRBV28 with TRBJ2-2, with a weak D call of TRBD2 (6 bases match). Sample: tumor tissue (inferred from file names), taken from a patient given nivolumab and ipilimumab in sequence. The base sequence is TGTGCCAGCAGTTTTCTCGGGAGGAACACCGGGGAGCTGTTTTTT. Its protein is CASSFLGRNTGELFF.